One and the same sample provided the 25 T cell receptor beta chains below, sequenced in a study of cytomegalovirus exposure and HLA in healthy donors. Amplification used 60 Vbeta primers and 13 Jbeta primers. Method: immunoSEQ multiplex PCR; TCRdb's copy keeps in-frame clones and lacks some. The table lists about 170,000 clones, around 75% of them singletons. The sequenced sample consisted of PBMCs. These receptors originate from a male donor in good health and CMV-seronegative.

The CDR3 DNA is TGTGCCAGCACTTGGGAGGGGGAAGAGACCCAGTACTTC. This gives the protein CASTWEGEETQYF. The chain carries TRBV7-9 and TRBJ2-5; tentative D call: TRBD2 (7 bases). The CDR3 length is 13 residues. V was cut by 7 bases and J by 3 bases, with 12 bases left in between. CDR1 SEHNR and CDR2 FQNEAQ come from the germline V gene (reference sequence).

Concerning this clone: The junction and the germline gene differ at one end; a read error may be behind it. The rearrangement links TRBV6-5 to TRBJ2-1, with D possibly TRBD2 on 6 matching bases. The CDR3 consists of 13 residues. Germline assignment: CDR1 MNHEY and CDR2 SVGAGI. The CDR3 spells CASRYLADNEQFF. CDR3 DNA: TGTGCCAGCAGATACTTAGCGGACAATGAGCAGTTCTTC.

This clone was counted a single time. The V call is TRBV15, the J call TRBJ1-1; 7 bases line up with TRBD1. The CDR3 has 16 amino acids. Trimming removed 2 bases from V and 4 bases from J; junction bases left unmatched: 10. In germline, CDR1 is LNHNV, CDR2 YYDKDF (reference sequence). CDR3: CATSRFGDRRPTEAFF. The CDR3 coding sequence is TGTGCCACCAGCAGATTTGGGGACAGAAGACCCACTGAAGCTTTCTTT.

This rearrangement joins TRBV21-1 to TRBJ1-1; the DNA was not used to check the table's D call, TRBD1. TRBV21-1 is recorded as a pseudogene. The CDR3 is 14 amino acids. For the CDR3, the DNA is TGTGCCAGCAGCATTATCTGGACAGAGAAGGAAGCTTTCTTT. Its translation: CASSIIWTEKEAFF.

The rearrangement links TRBV9 to TRBJ1-2; no reliable D call. The CDR3 totals 13 residues. Germline values: CDR1 SGDLS, CDR2 YYNGEE. Trimming left V 2 bases short and J 8 bases short, with 13 bases between. CDR3 coding DNA: TGTGCCAGCAGCGTGGGCGGAGGGAACGGCTACACCTTC. It encodes CASSVGGGNGYTF.

V and J are TRBV14 and TRBJ1-2, with 7 bases fitting TRBD1. CDR3 length: 14 residues. The germline V gene encodes CDR1 SGHDN and CDR2 FVKESK. V lost 2 bases to trimming and J lost 3 bases; unmatched junction nucleotides: 3. CDR3 nucleotides: TGTGCCAGCAGCCAACCGACAGGGCACTATGGCTACACCTTC. Translation: CASSQPTGHYGYTF.

The chain employs TRBV29-1 and TRBJ2-7; TRBD1 matches 8 bases. V gave up 5 bases and J gave up 3 bases; unmatched junction bases: 15. The CDR3 consists of 16 residues. CDR1 SQVTM and CDR2 ANQGSEA come from the germline V gene. Here the CDR3 reads CSVQLTRTGSIYEQYF. CDR3 nucleotide sequence: TGCAGCGTTCAACTTACGAGGACAGGGTCGATCTACGAGCAGTACTTC.

This clone was observed a few times. The chain joins TRBV7-6 to TRBJ2-1; 8 nucleotides agree with TRBD2. The V and J ends lost 0 bases and 10 bases, in that order; junction bases with no gene match: 5. This CDR3 contains 14 residues. The V gene's germline CDR1 is SGHVS and CDR2 FNYEAQ. The CDR3 is CASSLASRGGEQFF. In DNA, the CDR3 is TGTGCCAGCAGCTTAGCGTCTCGCGGGGGGGAGCAGTTCTTC.

The genes are TRBV11-3 and TRBJ2-1, with 9 bases fitting TRBD1. V was clipped by 5 bases and J by 3 bases; unmatched bases: 5. CDR3 length: 15 amino acids. CDR1 is SGHNT, CDR2 YENEEA, per germline. The CDR3 here is CASSPGTGIYNEQFF. As DNA, the CDR3 is TGTGCCAGCAGCCCCGGGACAGGGATCTACAATGAGCAGTTCTTC.

To note about this clone: One junction end disagrees with the germline gene, perhaps due to a read error. The chain is built from TRBV4-3 and TRBJ2-3; TRBD2 might be the D (6 bases). The germline V gene has CDR1 LGHNA and CDR2 YSLEER. CDR3 length: 15 amino acids. CDR3 region: CASSQGTTFTYTQYF. The DNA for the CDR3 is TGCGCCAGCAGCCAAGGGACTACATTCACATATACGCAGTATTTT.

The chain carries TRBV7-2 and TRBJ1-1; D is possibly TRBD1 (5 bases). Germline V gene lookup returns CDR1 SGHTA and CDR2 FQGNSA. V was cut by 5 bases and J by 1 base, with 14 bases left in between. The CDR3 is 15 amino acids. Here the CDR3 reads CASSGRGGGNTEAFF. In DNA, the CDR3 is TGTGCCAGCAGCGGGAGGGGCGGCGGGAACACTGAAGCTTTCTTT.

The V and J genes are TRBV5-4 and TRBJ2-1; possibly TRBD2 for D (6 bases). Germline CDR1 SGHNT, CDR2 YYREEE (reference sequence). This CDR3 has 14 amino acids. Trimming pared 4 bases from V and 5 bases from J, leaving 13 bases between. In nucleotides, the CDR3 is TGTGCCAGCAGCCAAAATCCGGGGGACAATGAGCAGTTCTTC. Translation: CASSQNPGDNEQFF.

This sequence joins TRBV4-1 and TRBJ1-4; 8 bases fit TRBD1. There are 15 residues in the CDR3. Germline values: CDR1 MGHRA, CDR2 YSYEKL. J was trimmed by 7 bases and V by 2 bases; bases with no gene match: 6. DNA of the CDR3: TGCGCCAGCAGCCAACCTGGCAGGGGGCCTGAAAAACTGTTTTTT. Translating it yields CASSQPGRGPEKLFF.

V is TRBV10-1 and J is TRBJ1-1, with D tentatively TRBD1 (5 bases). This CDR3 contains 16 residues. Between the trimmed V and J ends, which lost 1 base and 1 base, there was a span of 13 bases. Germline V lookup: CDR1 WNHNN, CDR2 SYGVQD (reference sequence). CDR3 in DNA: TGCGCCAGCAGTGAGTTAACGGGACTCAGGAACACTGAAGCTTTCTTT. Protein: CASSELTGLRNTEAFF.

The chain joins TRBV2 to TRBJ2-7; 12 nucleotides line up with TRBD1. The germline V gene encodes CDR1 SNHLY and CDR2 FYNNEI. The V and J ends lost 6 bases and 10 bases, in that order; junction bases with no gene match: 16. This CDR3 is built from 16 residues. The CDR3 DNA reads as TGTGCCAGCAGGGAACAGCCGGGACAGGGGGCGTTCGGACAGTACTTC. Encoded protein: CASREQPGQGAFGQYF.

The chain couples TRBV9 to TRBJ2-2; D perhaps matches TRBD1 (5 bases). V lost 0 bases to trimming and J lost 9 bases, with 9 bases between them. Germline CDR1 SGDLS, CDR2 YYNGEE. CDR3 length: 13 residues. The CDR3 nucleotides are TGTGCCAGCAGCGTAGTAGGGGTCAGGGAGCTGTTTTTT. Its translation: CASSVVGVRELFF.

The chain couples TRBV7-2 to TRBJ2-7; 7 nucleotides align to TRBD2. V lost 3 bases and J lost 0; bases outside the gene matches: 2. In germline, CDR1 is SGHTA, CDR2 FQGNSA. This CDR3 contains 14 residues. DNA of the CDR3: TGTGCCAGCAGCTTGCGGGGGAACTCCTACGAGCAGTACTTC. As protein: CASSLRGNSYEQYF.

DNA of the CDR3: TGTGCCAGTAGTGGGCAGCGGGGGCTTCCCTACGAGCAGTACTTC. Translated: CASSGQRGLPYEQYF. The J gene is TRBJ2-7, the V gene TRBV19; 8 bases line up with TRBD2. The CDR3 sequence is 15 residues long. J gave up 2 bases and V 5 bases, and 8 bases lay outside the gene matches. Germline CDR1 and CDR2: LNHDA and SQIVND (reference sequence).

This rearrangement joins TRBV6-1 to TRBJ1-3; 8 nucleotides agree with TRBD1. Germline CDR1 reads MNHNS; CDR2 reads SASEGT. J was trimmed by 3 bases and V by 3 bases; bases with no gene match: 4. The CDR3 runs to 15 residues. The CDR3 DNA reads TGTGCCAGCAGTGACCGGACAGGGATTGGAAACACCATATATTTT. Translation gives CASSDRTGIGNTIYF.

The chain joins TRBV9 to TRBJ2-1, with 10 bases identical to TRBD2. This CDR3 is 16 amino acids long. In germline, CDR1 is SGDLS, CDR2 YYNGEE. The V segment lost 4 bases and the J segment 5 bases; nucleotides outside the gene matches: 9. The CDR3 DNA follows: TGTGCCAGCAGCCCAGCGGGGGGGGGTTGGAACAATGAGCAGTTCTTC. The encoded protein is CASSPAGGGWNNEQFF.

The V call is TRBV7-6, the J call TRBJ1-5, with 8 bases lining up with TRBD1. Germline assignment: CDR1 SGHVS and CDR2 FNYEAQ. The CDR3 totals 16 residues. The trim removed 1 base at V and 3 bases at J, leaving 5 bases unmatched. As DNA, the CDR3 is TGTGCCAGCAGCTTAGGGCAGGGGGCGGACAATCAGCCCCAGCATTTT. Translated, it gives CASSLGQGADNQPQHF.

The rearrangement joins TRBV9 to TRBJ1-4; 8 nucleotides match TRBD1. Germline CDR1 SGDLS, CDR2 YYNGEE. V lost 3 bases to trimming and J lost 7 bases; unmatched junction nucleotides: 8. The CDR3 consists of 15 residues. The CDR3 protein is CASSAGQGLFEKLFF. Here the CDR3 DNA reads TGTGCCAGCAGCGCCGGACAGGGCCTTTTTGAAAAACTGTTTTTT.

The chain recombines TRBV6-5 with TRBJ2-7; no clear D gene. CDR1 and CDR2 (germline): MNHEY, SVGAGI. The CDR3 is 14 residues long. V was clipped by 0 bases and J by 3 bases, with 9 bases between them. The CDR3 loop reads CASSYSRLGYEQYF. CDR3 in DNA: TGTGCCAGCAGTTACTCGAGACTGGGCTACGAGCAGTACTTC.

This clone was detected once. The chain is built from TRBV27 and TRBJ2-7; 8 nucleotides line up with TRBD1. Losses at the gene ends were 5 bases for V and 3 bases for J; bases not matched to a gene: 12. The CDR3 has 16 amino acids. The germline gives CDR1 MNHEY, CDR2 SMNVEV (reference sequence). CDR3 amino acids: CASSTRQGHLFYEQYF. As DNA, the CDR3 is TGTGCCAGCAGTACAAGACAGGGGCACCTATTCTACGAGCAGTACTTC.

The chain combines TRBV7-9 with TRBJ1-1, with TRBD1 matching 7 bases. CDR3 length: 14 residues. Trimming cost V 5 bases and J 1 base; bases outside gene matches: 4. Per the germline V gene, CDR1 is SEHNR and CDR2 is FQNEAQ (reference sequence). The CDR3 loop is CASSRQGSNTEAFF. The CDR3 DNA follows: TGTGCCAGCAGCCGACAGGGATCGAACACTGAAGCTTTCTTT. The variable domain in full, with the rest retrieved from reference TRBV7-9 and TRBJ1-1, is DTGVSQNPRHKITKRGQNVTFRCDPISEHNRLYWYRQTLGQGPEFLTYFQNEAQLEKSRLLSDRFSAERPKGSFSTLEIQRTEQGDSAMYLCASSRQGSNTEAFFGQGTRLTVV.